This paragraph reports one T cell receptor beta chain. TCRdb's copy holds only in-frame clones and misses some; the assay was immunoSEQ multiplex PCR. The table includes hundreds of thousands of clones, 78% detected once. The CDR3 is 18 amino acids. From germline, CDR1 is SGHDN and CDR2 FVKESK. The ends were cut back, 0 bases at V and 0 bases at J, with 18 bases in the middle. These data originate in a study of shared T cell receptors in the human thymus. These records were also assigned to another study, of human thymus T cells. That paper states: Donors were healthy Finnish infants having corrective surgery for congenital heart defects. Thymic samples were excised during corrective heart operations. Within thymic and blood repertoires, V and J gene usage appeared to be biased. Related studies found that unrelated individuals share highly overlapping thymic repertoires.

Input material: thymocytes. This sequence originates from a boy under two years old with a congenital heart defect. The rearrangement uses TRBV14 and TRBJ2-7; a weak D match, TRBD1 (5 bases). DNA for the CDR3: TGTGCCAGCAGCCAAGATAATCCGGTTGACAGATCCTCCTACGAGCAGTACTTC. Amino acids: CASSQDNPVDRSSYEQYF.